Given below is one T cell receptor beta chain in context. As yet, its antigen is unknown. Trimming shortened V by 6 bases and J by 8 bases, and 13 bases separated the two germline ends. The CDR3 loop spans 12 amino acids. Germline-derived CDR1 and CDR2 are LGHNT and FRNRAP. These data belong to a study of blood T cells in healthy people across ages. Study findings and constraints: Investigators treated diversity estimates from one million T cells as underestimates.

A second PCR of about 7 to 12 cycles used a sample-barcoded 5' primer and a J-beta primer mix. Via MiXCR, TCRdb re-called the 5' RACE reads, giving one row per CDR3 protein. The table records 750,000 to 1,000,000 distinct CDR3 sequences, under 35% of them present only once. These data also featured in a second study, about T cells of mothers and their children. That paper adds: The study sampled a few healthy Caucasian mothers and their six children.

The sequence derives from a woman in her thirties or forties in good health. The specimen sequenced was blood. The rearrangement joins TRBV12-5 to TRBJ1-1; the D gene is possibly TRBD1 (6 bases). Here the CDR3 DNA reads TGTGCTAGTGGGCAGCCGGGACAAGAAGCTTTCTTT. It codes for CASGQPGQEAFF.